One T cell receptor (beta chain) is described in this entry. This clone was found once. Its specific antigen is unknown. Per-base qualities were not stored, and no clone one base away is much larger. Including cysteine and phenylalanine, the CDR3 has 12 amino acids. Only the CDR3 DNA is retained, 36 bases long and in frame from the first base. CDR1 and CDR2 (LNHDA, SQIVND) derive from the germline V gene (reference sequence). Relative to germline, V is 11 bases shorter and J is 5 bases shorter, with 13 bases between their ends. This sample is part of a study of shared T cell receptors in the human thymus (dated by TCRdb to the early 2020s). The study in broad terms: The study investigated the way shared, self-reactive T-cell receptor alpha chains are produced in the human thymus.

Library prep was done by the immunoSEQ multiplex PCR assay. This immuneACCESS table, as held by TCRdb, lists in-frame sequences with V and J called but not all clones. Of the missing ones, under half trace to an unresolved V gene in checked studies; the others have no known cause. This sample is represented by roughly 660,000 clones; more than 75% of them were singletons. The top ten hold roughly 0.0097% of the sample. This same sample was also part of a study on human thymus T cells. The second study's paper adds: In Finland, the donors were immunologically healthy infants who were having open corrective cardiac surgery for congenital heart defects. Thymus tissue was obtained as surgical resects removed during corrective cardiac surgery. Usage of V and J gene segments appeared to be biased in both the thymic and the peripheral blood repertoires. The related research found that thymic TCR repertoires overlapped highly between unrelated individuals. The study described the TCR alpha and beta repertoires in under 10 infant thymus samples and a few matching peripheral blood samples. The cohort included more than 5 male and a couple of female infants, with donor ages spanning 7 to 244 days. Thymocytes were mechanically released from the tissue and were stored as pellets of about 9-33 million cells at -70 degrees C. A QIAsymphony instrument was used to extract genomic DNA from frozen cell pellets. The immunoSEQ multiplex PCR assay was used to amplify the TCRB and TCRAD loci from a standardized amount of quality-controlled genomic DNA. The V(D)J region was spanned by amplicons of a length sufficient to cover the CDR3 and to identify V and J genes. The commercial immunoSEQ service was used to sequence amplicons on an Illumina platform. Primer bias and sequencing errors were corrected as previously described, and TCRAD and TCRB were defined on the basis of the IMGT database. Analysis of the repertoires was done with immunoSEQ Analyzer 3.0 and VDJTools and included basic statistics, V/J segment usage, diversity estimates, rarefaction and pairwise overlap. To estimate diversity, the Chao1, ChaoE, Efron-Thisted, Shannon and inverse Simpson indices were applied, and diversity was also estimated on datasets down-sampled to the smallest sample. Repertoire overlap was assessed by strict matching of CDR3 nucleotide sequence, V gene and J gene, and clustering was done by Jaccard-based multidimensional scaling. Thymus samples yielded on average around 810,000 unique TCRB clonotypes, compared with around 79,000 from blood samples.

Sequenced input: thymocytes. The clonotype comes from a boy younger than two with a congenital heart defect. Donor details come from another sample of the same person, matched by shared clones. The chain uses TRBV19 and TRBJ2-1, with no reliable assignment of the D segment. The sequenced DNA is TGTGCCCCCACAAAGACAAACAATGAGCAGTTCTTC. This codes for CAPTKTNNEQFF.